A few counts support the clone carrying this T cell receptor beta chain. Its target is unknown. Individual cDNA molecules carried attached unique molecular identifiers. TCRdb fed the 5' RACE reads into MiXCR, producing one record per CDR3 protein. Of tens of thousands of distinct CDR3 sequences in the sample, approximately 6.1% are singletons; the top ten hold around 11%. These data are taken from a study of early T cells in non-severe SARS-CoV-2 infection. Background on the study: The study sequenced bulk RNA from unsorted whole blood, with chains unpaired. Overall study results and limits: VDJdb matches were skewed toward anti-spike CD8 T cell responses.

Germline V CDR1 and CDR2: SGHAT, FQNNGV. V shed 5 bases and J shed 8 bases, with 12 bases lying between them. CDR3 size: 13 residues. The chain links TRBV11-2 to TRBJ1-4; the D gene is possibly TRBD1 (6 bases). Material for sequencing was whole blood. The clonotype comes from an adult who was a healthcare worker with PCR-confirmed SARS-CoV-2 infection or an uninfected control (not recorded which). The CDR3 protein is CASSIRQDEKLFF. Written as DNA, the CDR3 is TGTGCCAGCAGCATCCGACAGGACGAAAAACTGTTTTTT.